These T cell receptor beta chains were read from a single sample in a study of beta chain features in type 1 diabetes. Only in-frame clones appear in the TCRdb table, and some are missing; sequencing was by immunoSEQ multiplex PCR. This sample has 400,000 to 600,000 clones, with about 32% found just once. Sequencing was done on a sample of naive CD4+ T cells from blood. All receptors derive from a man aged 18 to 29 in good health. Each CDR3 is given without its conserved first and last residue. Fields, in order: clone size, V gene, CDR3 protein. Clone size is given for some rows only: seen once, a few or many times, or a class if the clone is expanded.

abundance: .
v_gene: TRBV30
CDR3aa: AWSSKGASGRITDTQY

abundance: few
v_gene: TRBV28
CDR3aa: ASSLPGLGAQY

abundance: .
v_gene: TRBV29-1
CDR3aa: SVYRQADEKLF

abundance: .
v_gene: TRBV25-1
CDR3aa: ASSEGGRGADTQY

abundance: .
v_gene: TRBV9
CDR3aa: ASSAEGAGGPLAKNIQY

abundance: once
v_gene: TRBV6-1
CDR3aa: ASSADRTSWEQY

abundance: .
v_gene: TRBV5-4
CDR3aa: ASSLHGQAYEQY

abundance: few
v_gene: TRBV28
CDR3aa: ASSLRAGSSYEQY

abundance: few
v_gene: TRBV18
CDR3aa: ASSPGRISYEQY

abundance: few
v_gene: TRBV7-9
CDR3aa: ASAGEAGRSLETQY

abundance: few
v_gene: TRBV25-1
CDR3aa: ASSDSGTGGDEQY

abundance: few
v_gene: TRBV7-9
CDR3aa: ASSFWGLNTGELF

abundance: .
v_gene: TRBV19
CDR3aa: ASSIAMGGSKNIQY

abundance: few
v_gene: TRBV29-1
CDR3aa: SYLGVAGGSEQF